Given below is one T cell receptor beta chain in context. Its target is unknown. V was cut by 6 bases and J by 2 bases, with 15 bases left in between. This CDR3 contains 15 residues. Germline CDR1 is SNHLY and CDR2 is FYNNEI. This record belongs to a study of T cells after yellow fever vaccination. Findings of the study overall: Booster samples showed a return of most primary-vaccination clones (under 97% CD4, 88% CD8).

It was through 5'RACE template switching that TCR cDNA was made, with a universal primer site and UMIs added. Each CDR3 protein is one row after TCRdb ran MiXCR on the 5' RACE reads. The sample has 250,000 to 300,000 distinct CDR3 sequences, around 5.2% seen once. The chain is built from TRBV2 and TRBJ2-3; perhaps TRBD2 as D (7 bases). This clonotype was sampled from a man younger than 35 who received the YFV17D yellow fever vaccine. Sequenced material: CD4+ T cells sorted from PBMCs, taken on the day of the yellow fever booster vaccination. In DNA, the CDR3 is TGTGCCAGCAGGCCTATGCGGGGGCCCACAGATACGCAGTATTTT. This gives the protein CASRPMRGPTDTQYF.